The rows below give T cell receptor beta chains drawn from one sample of a study of cytomegalovirus exposure and HLA in healthy donors. Sequencing was performed with immunoSEQ multiplex PCR; in TCRdb, only in-frame clones are kept and a portion is missing. This table holds under 200,000 clones, roughly four fifths found once. The sample taken for sequencing was PBMCs. The origin of the receptors is a man aged 25-45 years in good health and CMV-seronegative. Both conserved end residues are part of each CDR3. Each record gives: V gene, D gene, CDR3 protein. D genes are given only for firm matches.

>TRBV5-4|TRBD1
CASSFTGGTEAFF
>TRBV2|TRBD1
CASSDFPDRDYEQYF
>TRBV5-1|TRBD2
CASSLMGLAENIQYF
>TRBV18|TRBD1
CASSPLGDRATSPLHF
>TRBV18|.
CASSPRADPEAFF
>TRBV10-3|.
CAISDPGRGSYEQYF
>TRBV4-1|TRBD2
CASSQLAGGANVLTF
>TRBV7-9|.
CASSLVRVGNSPLHF
>TRBV29-1|.
CSVGGGTVYQETQYF
>TRBV5-4|.
CASSLEAGMVQNIQYF
>TRBV15|.
CATSSILGSPGELFF
>TRBV4-2|TRBD1
CASSRHRGATEAFF
>TRBV15|TRBD1
CATSLDRGAEKLFF
>TRBV7-9|.
CASSPGDILAAGYEQYF
>TRBV28|.
CASRTQEVNTGELFF
>TRBV14|.
CASSQLHSSYEQYF
>TRBV5-1|TRBD2
CASSLHPGALAGSLEQFF
>TRBV5-1|.
CASSFQGGNEKLFF
>TRBV7-9|.
CASSLRDSQYEQYF
>TRBV28|TRBD1
CASSFGTVEAFF
>TRBV27|TRBD2
CASRPGGMVAGELFF
>TRBV19|.
CASSIVGSREAFF
>TRBV12-5|.
CASGTGTGLNEQFF
>TRBV27|.
CASSLSPVGNTIYF
>TRBV7-9|.
CASSMTANEQYF
>TRBV7-2|.
CASSSLLSSSYNEQFF
>TRBV19|TRBD1
CASSETGGSGANVLTF
>TRBV6-1|.
CASSGGLLGYTF
>TRBV30|TRBD1
CATSSGTGRNNEKLFF
>TRBV28|.
CASSLLRSDNEQFF
>TRBV9|TRBD1
CASSPQGTGVTEAFF
>TRBV28|.
CASSLLGHSPLHF
>TRBV18|TRBD1
CASSPDRVYGYTF
>TRBV5-1|TRBD1
CASSFSGTDLYEQYF
>TRBV7-8|.
CASSPSDTNTEAFF
>TRBV15|TRBD2
CATRGLAEPYNEQFF
>TRBV6-5|TRBD1
CASRRDRGMGDEQFF
>TRBV28|.
CASSIRQIAKNIQYF
>TRBV4-1|TRBD2
CASSQGFSGRRDEQYF
>TRBV19|TRBD2
CASTRRLAGRGTDTQYF
>TRBV19|.
CASKSLMRNTEAFF